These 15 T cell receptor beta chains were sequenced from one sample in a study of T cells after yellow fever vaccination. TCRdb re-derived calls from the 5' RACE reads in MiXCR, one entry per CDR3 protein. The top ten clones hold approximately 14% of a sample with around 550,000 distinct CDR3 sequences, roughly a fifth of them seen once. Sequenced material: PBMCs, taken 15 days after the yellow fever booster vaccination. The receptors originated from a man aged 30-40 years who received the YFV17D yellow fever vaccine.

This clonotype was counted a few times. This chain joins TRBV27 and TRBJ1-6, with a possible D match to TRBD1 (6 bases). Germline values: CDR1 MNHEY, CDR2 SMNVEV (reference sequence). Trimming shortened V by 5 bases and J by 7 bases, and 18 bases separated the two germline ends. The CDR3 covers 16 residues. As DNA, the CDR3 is TGTGCCAGCAGTACCGGACAGCACCCTCCAAATTCACCCCTCCACTTT. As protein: CASSTGQHPPNSPLHF.

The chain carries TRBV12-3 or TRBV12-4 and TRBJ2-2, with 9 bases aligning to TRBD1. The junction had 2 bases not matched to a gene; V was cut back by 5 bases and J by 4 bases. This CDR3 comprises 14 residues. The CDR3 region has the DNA TGTGCCAGCAGTACAGGGGGCGGCACCGGGGAGCTGTTTTTT. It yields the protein CASSTGGGTGELFF.

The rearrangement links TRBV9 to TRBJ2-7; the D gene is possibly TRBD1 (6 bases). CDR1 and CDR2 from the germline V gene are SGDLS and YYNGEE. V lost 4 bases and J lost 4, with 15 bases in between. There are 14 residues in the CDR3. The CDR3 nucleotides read TGTGCCAGCAGCCCAGGGGTCGGGATTTACGAGCAGTACTTC. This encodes CASSPGVGIYEQYF.

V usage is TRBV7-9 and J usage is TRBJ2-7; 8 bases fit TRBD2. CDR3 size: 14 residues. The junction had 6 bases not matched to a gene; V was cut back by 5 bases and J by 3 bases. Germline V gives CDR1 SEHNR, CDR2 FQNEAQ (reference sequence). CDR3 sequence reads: CASSPSGRDYEQYF. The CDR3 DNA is TGTGCCAGCAGCCCCAGCGGGAGAGACTACGAGCAGTACTTC.

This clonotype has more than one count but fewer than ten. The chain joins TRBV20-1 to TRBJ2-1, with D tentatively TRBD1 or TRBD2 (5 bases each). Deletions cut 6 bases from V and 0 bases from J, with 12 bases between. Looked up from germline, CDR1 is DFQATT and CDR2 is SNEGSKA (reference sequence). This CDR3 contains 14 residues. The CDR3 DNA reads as TGCAGTGCAGCCGGGACCCGCTCCTACAATGAGCAGTTCTTC. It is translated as CSAAGTRSYNEQFF.

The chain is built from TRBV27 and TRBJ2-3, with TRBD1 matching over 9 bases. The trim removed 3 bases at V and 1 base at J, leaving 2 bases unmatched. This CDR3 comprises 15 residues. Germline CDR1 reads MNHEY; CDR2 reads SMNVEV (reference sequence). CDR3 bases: TGTGCCAGCAGTTTCCGGGACAGGGGCACAGATACGCAGTATTTT. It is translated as CASSFRDRGTDTQYF.

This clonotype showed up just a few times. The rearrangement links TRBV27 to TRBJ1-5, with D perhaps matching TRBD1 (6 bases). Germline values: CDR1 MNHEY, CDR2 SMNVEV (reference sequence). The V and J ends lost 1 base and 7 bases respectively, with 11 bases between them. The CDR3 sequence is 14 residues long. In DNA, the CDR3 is TGTGCCAGCAGTTTATTAGGGGGGGCCCAGCCCCAGCATTTT. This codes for CASSLLGGAQPQHF.

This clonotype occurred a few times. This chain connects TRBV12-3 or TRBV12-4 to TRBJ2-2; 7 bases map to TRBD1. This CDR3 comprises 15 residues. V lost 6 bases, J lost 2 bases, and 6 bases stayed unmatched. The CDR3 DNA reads TGTGCCAGCAGAACCGGGACAGCAAACACCGGGGAGCTGTTTTTT. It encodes CASRTGTANTGELFF.

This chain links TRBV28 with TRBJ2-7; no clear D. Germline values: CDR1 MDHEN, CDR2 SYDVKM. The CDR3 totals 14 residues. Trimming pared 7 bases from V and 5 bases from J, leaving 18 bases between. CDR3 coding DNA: TGTGCCAGCACATCGGCGGCCATGCATAACGAGCAGTACTTC. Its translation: CASTSAAMHNEQYF.

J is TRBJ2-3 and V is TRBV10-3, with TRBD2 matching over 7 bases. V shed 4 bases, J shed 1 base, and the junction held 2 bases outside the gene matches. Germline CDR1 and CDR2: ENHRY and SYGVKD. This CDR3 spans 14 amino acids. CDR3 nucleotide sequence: TGTGCCATCAGTGGCGGGAGCGGCACAGATACGCAGTATTTT. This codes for CAISGGSGTDTQYF.

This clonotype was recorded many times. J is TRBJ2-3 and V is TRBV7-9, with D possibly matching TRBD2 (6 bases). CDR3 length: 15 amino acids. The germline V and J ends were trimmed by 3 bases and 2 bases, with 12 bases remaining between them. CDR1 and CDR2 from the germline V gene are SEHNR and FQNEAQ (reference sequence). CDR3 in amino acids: CASSLGSGFTDTQYF. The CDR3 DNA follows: TGTGCCAGCAGCTTGGGTAGCGGATTCACAGATACGCAGTATTTT.

The DNA for the CDR3 is TGTGCCAGCTCACTGCAGGGGGTGCACACTGAAGCTTTCTTT. Protein product: CASSLQGVHTEAFF. The J gene is TRBJ1-1, the V gene TRBV18, with 7 bases lining up with TRBD1. Germline CDR1 is KGHSH and CDR2 is LQKENI. Trimming at V came to 4 bases and at J to 3 bases, leaving 5 bases not matched to a gene. This CDR3 is 14 amino acids long.

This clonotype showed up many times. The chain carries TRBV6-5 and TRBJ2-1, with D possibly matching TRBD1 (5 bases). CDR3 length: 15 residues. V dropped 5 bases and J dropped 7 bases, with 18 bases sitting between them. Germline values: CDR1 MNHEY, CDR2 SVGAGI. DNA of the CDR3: TGTGCCAGCAGTCCCACCTCCTCAGGGAAAAATGAGCAGTTCTTC. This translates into CASSPTSSGKNEQFF.

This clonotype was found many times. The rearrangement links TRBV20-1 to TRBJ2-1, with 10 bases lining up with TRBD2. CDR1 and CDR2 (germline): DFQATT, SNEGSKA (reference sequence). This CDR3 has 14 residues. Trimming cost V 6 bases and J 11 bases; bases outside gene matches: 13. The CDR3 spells CSAAGLAVFGQQFF. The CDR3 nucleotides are TGCAGTGCAGCCGGACTAGCGGTGTTCGGTCAGCAGTTCTTC.

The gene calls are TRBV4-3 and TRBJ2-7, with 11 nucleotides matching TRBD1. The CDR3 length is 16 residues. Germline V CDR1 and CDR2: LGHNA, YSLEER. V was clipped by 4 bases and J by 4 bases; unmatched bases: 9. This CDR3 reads CASSLGQGARGYEQYF. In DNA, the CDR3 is TGCGCCAGCAGCCTCGGACAGGGGGCAAGGGGTTACGAGCAGTACTTC.